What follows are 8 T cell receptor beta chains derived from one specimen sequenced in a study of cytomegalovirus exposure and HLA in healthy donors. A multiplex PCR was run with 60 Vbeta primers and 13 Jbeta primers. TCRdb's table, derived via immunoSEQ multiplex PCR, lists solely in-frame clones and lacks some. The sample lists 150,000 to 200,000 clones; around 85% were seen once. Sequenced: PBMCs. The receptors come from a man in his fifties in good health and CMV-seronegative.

The DNA for the CDR3 is TGTGCCACATTGACAGTACTCAATTCACCCCTCCACTTT. Protein product: CATLTVLNSPLHF. The genes are TRBV6-1 and TRBJ1-6; maybe TRBD1 (5 bases). Per germline, CDR1 MNHNS and CDR2 SASEGT. The CDR3 sequence is 13 residues long. Trimming took off 10 bases at V and 7 bases at J, with 14 bases between the two ends.

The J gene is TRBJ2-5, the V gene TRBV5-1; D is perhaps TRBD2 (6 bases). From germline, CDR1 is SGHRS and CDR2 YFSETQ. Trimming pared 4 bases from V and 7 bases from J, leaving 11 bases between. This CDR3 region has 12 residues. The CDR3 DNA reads TGCGCCAGCAGCCCCACCGGGGGGACCCAGTACTTC. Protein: CASSPTGGTQYF.

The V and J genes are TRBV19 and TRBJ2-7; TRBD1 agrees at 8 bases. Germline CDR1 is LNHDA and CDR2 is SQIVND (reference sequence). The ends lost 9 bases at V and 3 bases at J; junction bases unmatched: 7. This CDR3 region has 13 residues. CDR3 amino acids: CASATGVFYEQYF. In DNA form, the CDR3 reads TGTGCCAGCGCGACAGGGGTCTTCTACGAGCAGTACTTC.

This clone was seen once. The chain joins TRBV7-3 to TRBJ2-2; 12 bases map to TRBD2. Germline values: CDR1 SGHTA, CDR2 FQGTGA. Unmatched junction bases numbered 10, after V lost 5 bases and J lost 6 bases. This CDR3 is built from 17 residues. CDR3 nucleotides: TGTGCCAGCAGCCCCGGGCCCCTAGCGGGGGGGTCCGGGGAGCTGTTTTTT. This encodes CASSPGPLAGGSGELFF.

The CDR3 region is CASKGDATNEKLFF. The DNA of the CDR3 is TGTGCCAGCAAAGGGGATGCAACTAATGAAAAACTGTTTTTT. The chain uses TRBV18 and TRBJ1-4, with D tentatively TRBD1 (5 bases). The V end was cut by 8 bases, the J end by 0 bases, with 10 bases between. Looked up from germline, CDR1 is KGHSH and CDR2 is LQKENI. CDR3 length: 14 amino acids.

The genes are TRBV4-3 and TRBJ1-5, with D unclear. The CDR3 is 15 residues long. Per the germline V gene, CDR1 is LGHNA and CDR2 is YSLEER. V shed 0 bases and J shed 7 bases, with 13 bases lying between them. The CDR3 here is CASSQDLFAGQPQHF. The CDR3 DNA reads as TGCGCCAGCAGCCAAGATCTTTTCGCGGGACAGCCCCAGCATTTT.

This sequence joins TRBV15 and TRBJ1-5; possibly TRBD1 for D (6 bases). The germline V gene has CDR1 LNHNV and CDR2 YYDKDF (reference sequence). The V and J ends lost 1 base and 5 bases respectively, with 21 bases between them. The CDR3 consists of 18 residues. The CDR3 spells CATSRGRRGQFGHQPQHF. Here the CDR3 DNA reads TGTGCCACCAGCAGAGGCCGACGAGGACAGTTTGGCCATCAGCCCCAGCATTTT.

In DNA, the CDR3 is TGTGCCAGCAGCTCCCAAGCGGGGAGATACAATGAGCAGTTCTTC. This sequence encodes CASSSQAGRYNEQFF. V gene TRBV9 combines with J gene TRBJ2-1; 7 positions match TRBD2. V was pared by 4 bases and J by 4 bases, with 8 bases of the junction left unmatched. Germline assignment: CDR1 SGDLS and CDR2 YYNGEE. CDR3 length: 15 residues.